One and the same sample provided the 3 T cell receptor beta chains below, sequenced in a study of CXCR3-negative and CXCR3-positive naive CD8 T cells. Antigens of these TCRs are unknown. 5' RACE that incorporated UMI labels was used to prepare the TRB cDNA libraries. Following a re-call of the 5' RACE reads, TCRdb has one entry per CDR3 protein and lacks DNA. This sample's table has 130,000 to 150,000 distinct CDR3 sequences. Whole-study results and caveats: CXCR3-positive naive cells had more hydrophobic TRB CDR3s than CXCR3-negative naive cells.

Material for sequencing was naive CXCR3+ CD8+ T cells from blood. Subset denoted: CD45RO-CCR7+CD27+CD95- naive CD8+ T cells expressing CXCR3 (TNR3+). The source of these receptors is a human donor in good health. Some clones in this sample may be carry-over from other donors' samples.

This chain connects TRBV6-4 to TRBJ2-1; no DNA is available, so the TRBD2 call from TCRdb remains unchecked. CDR3 length: 15 residues. Germline CDR1 is MRHNA and CDR2 is SNTAGT. CDR3 amino acids: CASSGRAGEMYEQFF.

The V gene is TRBV5-6, the J gene TRBJ2-3; the TCRdb call, TRBD2, lacks DNA for checking. Germline-derived CDR1 and CDR2 are SGHDT and YYEEEE. The CDR3 totals 16 residues. This chain's CDR3 is CASSLATSGSSDTQYF.

The gene calls are TRBV20-1 and TRBJ1-2; the TCRdb call, TRBD1, lacks DNA for checking. Germline values: CDR1 DFQATT, CDR2 SNEGSKA (reference sequence). This CDR3 has 14 amino acids. The CDR3 sequence is CSASVPGEVSGYTF.